The 3 T cell receptor beta chains in this list originate from one sample, sequenced in a study of blood T cell repertoires in COVID-19. Sequencing used immunoSEQ multiplex PCR; TCRdb keeps in-frame clones, though not all of them. The data hold around 280,000 clones, with roughly 90% observed a single time. Sequenced sample: peripheral blood. The receptor set was obtained from a woman in her 30s with COVID-19, enrolled during active disease.

The chain has TRBV28 and TRBJ2-2, with TRBD2 as a possible D gene (6 bases). CDR1 is MDHEN and CDR2 is SYDVKM in the germline V gene. V dropped 3 bases and J dropped 0 bases, with 11 bases sitting between them. This CDR3 has 16 amino acids. For the CDR3, the DNA is TGTGCCAGCAGTTTGCCGGGACTTTCGAACACCGGGGAGCTGTTTTTT. It yields the protein CASSLPGLSNTGELFF. The variable domain in full, with the rest retrieved from reference TRBV28 and TRBJ2-2, is DVKVTQSSRYLVKRTGEKVFLECVQDMDHENMFWYRQDPGLGLRLIYFSYDVKMKEKGDIPEGYSVSREKKERFSLILESASTNQTSMYLCASSLPGLSNTGELFFGEGSRLTVL.

This chain joins TRBV28 and TRBJ2-7; D remains ambiguous. Trimming took off 2 bases at V and 6 bases at J, with 17 bases between the two ends. CDR3 length: 15 residues. The germline gives CDR1 MDHEN, CDR2 SYDVKM. CDR3 sequence (DNA): TGTGCCAGCAGTTTACCACCCAGTCCTCTAGGCGAGCAGTACTTC. Protein sequence: CASSLPPSPLGEQYF.

The gene calls are TRBV6-6 and TRBJ1-4; TRBD1 matches at 9 bases. Trimming cost V 5 bases and J 0 bases; bases outside gene matches: 7. Germline V gene lookup returns CDR1 MNHNY and CDR2 SVGAGI (reference sequence). The CDR3 spans 17 residues. The CDR3 DNA is TGTGCCAGCAGTCCGGACAGGGGAGGAGCAACTAATGAAAAACTGTTTTTT. Protein: CASSPDRGGATNEKLFF.